One sample yielded the 18 T cell receptor beta chains listed below, sequenced in a study of CD8 T cells in ankylosing spondylitis. The antigens for these receptors are not known. Study-level results: A TCR beta motif of about eight highly homologous variants appeared characteristic of ankylosing spondylitis blood.

MiXCR was run by TCRdb on the 5' RACE reads, yielding one entry per CDR3 protein. The data show roughly 490,000 distinct CDR3 sequences, approximately 5.3% seen once. What was sequenced was blood, either unsorted or a sorted T cell fraction (not recorded which). All receptors derive from a male donor with ankylosing spondylitis.

This clonotype was seen repeatedly, ten times or more. V and J are TRBV10-3 and TRBJ2-5; possibly TRBD1 for D (5 bases). The CDR3 sequence is 13 residues long. V lost 10 bases and J 3 bases, leaving 15 bases between the germline ends. Germline CDR1 ENHRY, CDR2 SYGVKD. The CDR3 nucleotides are TGTGCCACAGGGCCCAGGGTTGAAGAGACCCAGTACTTC. Its translation: CATGPRVEETQYF.

This clonotype was counted a few times. The V call is TRBV11-2, the J call TRBJ2-7, with TRBD1 identical over 7 bases. V shed 5 bases, J shed 6 bases, and the junction held 7 bases outside the gene matches. The length of the CDR3 is 13 residues. The germline gives CDR1 SGHAT, CDR2 FQNNGV. CDR3 nucleotide sequence: TGTGCCAGCAGCCCCCAGACAGGGCCCGAGCAGTACTTC. Translating gives CASSPQTGPEQYF.

V is TRBV27 and J is TRBJ1-2; TRBD1 matches 9 bases. The J segment lost 5 bases and the V segment lost 6 bases, leaving 7 bases of the junction unmatched. Germline-derived CDR1 and CDR2 are MNHEY and SMNVEV (reference sequence). This CDR3 has 14 amino acids. The CDR3 DNA is TGTGCCAGCAGGTTTACAGGGGGCTCTTATGGCTACACCTTC. It encodes CASRFTGGSYGYTF.

This clonotype was recorded at least ten times. The chain employs TRBV27 and TRBJ2-2; D remains unclear. The V gene lost 7 bases and the J gene lost 0 bases, with 18 bases spanning the gap. Per germline, CDR1 MNHEY and CDR2 SMNVEV (reference sequence). The CDR3 totals 17 residues. The CDR3 bases are TGTGCCAGCACCTACAATACAGACCTCTCGAACACCGGGGAGCTGTTTTTT. This gives the protein CASTYNTDLSNTGELFF.

This clonotype was observed many times. V usage is TRBV28 and J usage is TRBJ2-7, with D perhaps matching TRBD2 (5 bases). V lost 5 bases to trimming and J lost 4 bases, with 18 bases between them. Germline CDR1 and CDR2: MDHEN and SYDVKM. The CDR3 spans 15 residues. CDR3 bases: TGTGCCAGCAGTGTGACCAGGAGGTTGTATTACGAGCAGTACTTC. Protein sequence: CASSVTRRLYYEQYF.

This clonotype was found many times. This sequence joins TRBV5-1 and TRBJ2-7; D not certain. The CDR3 runs to 15 residues. Germline V CDR1 and CDR2: SGHRS, YFSETQ. Trimming stripped 5 bases from V and 3 bases from J, with 18 bases between. The CDR3 DNA follows: TGCGCCAGCAGGTACGACATCGTTTTGTTCTACGAGCAGTACTTC. This gives the protein CASRYDIVLFYEQYF.

The table lists this clonotype with many counts. The V and J genes are TRBV5-1 and TRBJ2-2; 8 positions match TRBD2. The ends lost 0 bases at V and 5 bases at J; junction bases unmatched: 3. The CDR3 consists of 15 residues. From germline, CDR1 is SGHRS and CDR2 YFSETQ. This CDR3 reads CASSLEAGGTGELFF. The CDR3 coding sequence is TGCGCCAGCAGCTTGGAGGCGGGAGGTACCGGGGAGCTGTTTTTT.

There are many counts of this clonotype. The CDR3 DNA reads TGTGCCAGCAGTTACTCGATCGACCAGCGAGGCGAGCAGTACTTC. Translated: CASSYSIDQRGEQYF. J is TRBJ2-7 and V is TRBV6-5; D not resolved. CDR3 size: 15 residues. Germline CDR1 reads MNHEY; CDR2 reads SVGAGI. Trimming removed 0 bases at V and 6 bases at J, with 15 bases between.

This clonotype occurred many times. The J gene is TRBJ1-1, the V gene TRBV28, with a tentative D call TRBD1 (5 bases). This CDR3 is built from 16 residues. V shed 7 bases and J shed 0 bases, with 18 bases lying between them. Germline CDR1 MDHEN, CDR2 SYDVKM. The CDR3 spells CASTIGGDFMNTEAFF. The CDR3 coding sequence is TGTGCCAGCACCATCGGGGGGGATTTCATGAACACTGAAGCTTTCTTT.

This clonotype was observed at least ten times. This chain uses TRBV20-1 with TRBJ1-4; D might be TRBD1 (5 bases). Germline CDR1 reads DFQATT; CDR2 reads SNEGSKA (reference sequence). Trimming removed 6 bases from V and 4 bases from J, with 15 bases in between. The CDR3 covers 14 residues. CDR3 loop: CSAGQGGGNEKLFF. The CDR3 DNA is TGCAGTGCAGGGCAGGGCGGGGGTAATGAAAAACTGTTTTTT.

The gene calls are TRBV11-2 and TRBJ2-1, with TRBD1 matching 8 bases. This CDR3 region has 15 residues. The V and J ends lost 1 base and 7 bases, in that order; junction bases with no gene match: 6. Germline CDR1 and CDR2: SGHAT and FQNNGV. The DNA for the CDR3 is TGTGCCAGCAGCTTAGGTCCGGACAGGGTTAATGAGCAGTTCTTC. Translating it yields CASSLGPDRVNEQFF.

This clonotype was recorded a few times. The chain recombines TRBV30 with TRBJ2-5; 10 bases are shared with TRBD1. Germline V CDR1 and CDR2: GTSNPN, SVGIG (reference sequence). V lost 0 bases to trimming and J lost 6 bases; unmatched junction nucleotides: 4. This CDR3 has 14 residues. The CDR3 loop reads CAWSVRTGGQTQYF. The DNA of the CDR3 is TGTGCCTGGAGTGTACGGACAGGGGGACAGACCCAGTACTTC.

This sequence joins TRBV11-2 and TRBJ2-2; D might be TRBD1 or TRBD2, each matching 8 bases. The CDR3 extends over 21 amino acids. V lost 5 bases to trimming and J lost 3 bases, with 31 bases between them. Germline-derived CDR1 and CDR2 are SGHAT and FQNNGV. The CDR3 bases are TGTGCCAGCAGCCGCCACAGGGGGTTTTATCTTGGTAGCGGGGACACCGGGGAGCTGTTTTTT. Protein sequence: CASSRHRGFYLGSGDTGELFF.

The chain links TRBV12-3 or TRBV12-4 to TRBJ2-6; D is unclear. The CDR3 is 19 residues long. The V end lost 10 bases, the J end lost 3 bases, and 28 bases lay between the germline ends. For the CDR3, the DNA is TGTGCCATCTGTCTCCTCCGGGCAGCAGATGATCGTGGGGCCAACGTCCTGACTTTC. As protein: CAICLLRAADDRGANVLTF.

With regard to this clonotype: The conserved final phenylalanine or tryptophan is absent from the CDR3, which likely points to a read error. The chain has TRBV29-1 and TRBJ1-2; a possible D gene is TRBD1 (6 bases). CDR1 is SQVTM and CDR2 is ANQGSEA in the germline V gene. Trimming stripped 5 bases from V and 8 bases from J, with 21 bases between. This CDR3 comprises 14 residues. The CDR3 loop reads CSVLRDITGWGYTI. In DNA form, the CDR3 reads TGCAGCGTTTTACGGGACATAACAGGATGGGGCTACACCATC.

The chain employs TRBV4-2 and TRBJ2-2, with 8 bases identical to TRBD1. Germline CDR1 is LGHNA and CDR2 is YNFKEQ. The length of the CDR3 is 17 residues. The V segment lost 4 bases and the J segment 6 bases; nucleotides outside the gene matches: 13. CDR3 sequence (DNA): TGTGCCAGCAGCCCGCGGACAGGGCGGCCCCTCGCCGGGGAGCTGTTTTTT. Residues: CASSPRTGRPLAGELFF.

In this sample, this clonotype turned up many times. This rearrangement joins TRBV4-3 to TRBJ1-6, with D unclear. This CDR3 region has 17 residues. Germline V gene lookup returns CDR1 LGHNA and CDR2 YSLEER. V gave up 0 bases and J gave up 8 bases, with 17 bases separating them. CDR3 residues: CASSQDRWRGGDSPLHF. The CDR3, as DNA: TGCGCCAGCAGCCAAGATAGATGGCGCGGCGGAGATTCACCCCTCCACTTT.

This clonotype was seen ten or more times. The chain couples TRBV6-6 to TRBJ2-7, with unresolved D. This CDR3 has 13 amino acids. The V and J ends lost 4 bases and 6 bases respectively, with 13 bases between them. Germline values: CDR1 MNHNY, CDR2 SVGAGI (reference sequence). Here the CDR3 DNA reads TGTGCCAGCAGTTCCCTTGGTGGGCCCGAGCAGTACTTC. Translation gives CASSSLGGPEQYF.